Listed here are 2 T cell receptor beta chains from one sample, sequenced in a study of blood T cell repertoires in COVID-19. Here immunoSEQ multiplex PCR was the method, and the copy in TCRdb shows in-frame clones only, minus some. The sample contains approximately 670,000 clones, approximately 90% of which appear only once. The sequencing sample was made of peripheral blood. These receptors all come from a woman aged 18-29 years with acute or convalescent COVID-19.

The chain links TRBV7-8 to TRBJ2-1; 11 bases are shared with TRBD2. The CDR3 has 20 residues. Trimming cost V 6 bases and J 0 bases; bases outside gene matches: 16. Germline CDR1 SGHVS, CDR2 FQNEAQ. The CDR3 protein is CASRRKLASGGPRSYNEQFF. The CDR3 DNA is TGTGCCAGCAGACGCAAGTTGGCTAGCGGGGGGCCCCGCTCCTACAATGAGCAGTTCTTC.

As DNA, the CDR3 is TGTGCCAGCAGTACGGCAGGGGGGACTTATGGCTACACCTTC. Protein sequence: CASSTAGGTYGYTF. The rearrangement joins TRBV6-5 to TRBJ1-2, with TRBD1 matching over 7 bases. CDR3 length: 14 amino acids. CDR1 and CDR2 from the germline V gene are MNHEY and SVGAGI. V gave up 5 bases and J gave up 5 bases; unmatched junction bases: 8.